A selection of T cell receptor beta chains follows, all from one sample in a study of T cells in Graves' hyperthyroidism and ophthalmopathy. TCRdb fed the multiplex PCR reads into MiXCR, producing one record per CDR3 protein. This sample has roughly 500,000 distinct CDR3 sequences, with about 24% found just once. Sequencing used blood. The receptors come from a woman aged 25 to 39 with Graves' ophthalmopathy. Both conserved end residues are part of each CDR3.

J gene: TRBJ2-7
V gene: TRBV20-1
CDR3 protein: CSATRGLNRGGHEQYF

J gene: TRBJ2-5
V gene: TRBV7-6
CDR3 protein: CASSPGLEGYQETQYF

J gene: TRBJ2-2
V gene: TRBV24-1
CDR3 protein: CATSDWTSGIPGELFF

J gene: TRBJ1-1
V gene: TRBV10-3
CDR3 protein: CAIRNLLAGTEAFF

J gene: TRBJ1-2
V gene: TRBV19
CDR3 protein: CASSNGPYLNGYTF

J gene: TRBJ2-5
V gene: TRBV5-8
CDR3 protein: CASSLQGWETQYF

J gene: TRBJ1-1
V gene: TRBV5-1
CDR3 protein: CASSTTGVTEAFF

J gene: TRBJ1-3
V gene: TRBV9
CDR3 protein: CASSASTGSSGNTIYF

J gene: TRBJ1-2
V gene: TRBV30
CDR3 protein: CAWSEGTGNTF

J gene: TRBJ1-1
V gene: TRBV4-2
CDR3 protein: CASSHPDRADEAFF

J gene: TRBJ2-7
V gene: TRBV28
CDR3 protein: CASSLPLRQNSYEQYF

J gene: TRBJ2-5
V gene: TRBV11-3
CDR3 protein: CASSLDTGEQETQYF

J gene: TRBJ2-7
V gene: TRBV11-2
CDR3 protein: CASSLGLRLAGALSYEQYF

J gene: TRBJ1-1
V gene: TRBV4-1
CDR3 protein: CASSHPRGTARTEAFF

J gene: TRBJ2-7
V gene: TRBV5-1
CDR3 protein: CASSAGTGDYEQYF

J gene: TRBJ1-6
V gene: TRBV20-1
CDR3 protein: CSATGEPNSPLHF

J gene: TRBJ1-1
V gene: TRBV9
CDR3 protein: CASSVDLGEEENTEAFF

J gene: TRBJ2-7
V gene: TRBV6-1
CDR3 protein: CASRPGGITYEQYF

J gene: TRBJ1-2
V gene: TRBV20-1
CDR3 protein: CSARDATVYGYTF

J gene: TRBJ1-2
V gene: TRBV10-3
CDR3 protein: CAISESPGEYGYTF

J gene: TRBJ1-1
V gene: TRBV29-1
CDR3 protein: CSVDTTANTEAFF

J gene: TRBJ1-6
V gene: TRBV30
CDR3 protein: CAWSTGLSPLHF

J gene: TRBJ2-7
V gene: TRBV20-1
CDR3 protein: CSARDGGGTSYEQYF

J gene: TRBJ1-1
V gene: TRBV6-1
CDR3 protein: CASSEGVLMNTEAFF

J gene: TRBJ1-1
V gene: TRBV7-9
CDR3 protein: CASSDSAGTEAFF

J gene: TRBJ1-5
V gene: TRBV6-5
CDR3 protein: CASSYRRGRQPQHF

J gene: TRBJ2-7
V gene: TRBV29-1
CDR3 protein: CSVVGTGDIEQYF

J gene: TRBJ2-7
V gene: TRBV7-2
CDR3 protein: CASKLAGAIYEQYF

J gene: TRBJ2-7
V gene: TRBV25-1
CDR3 protein: CASTSVVGRSYEQYF

J gene: TRBJ2-7
V gene: TRBV6-5
CDR3 protein: CASSPSPPTGAYEQYF

J gene: TRBJ2-7
V gene: TRBV12-3/TRBV12-4
CDR3 protein: CASSFNSYGEQYF

J gene: TRBJ1-1
V gene: TRBV5-5
CDR3 protein: CASSANDRGYTEAFF